This T cell receptor beta chain is drawn from a study of T-cell memory formation after mild COVID-19. The germline V gene encodes CDR1 SGHVS and CDR2 FQNEAQ. The CDR3 has 15 amino acids. V was clipped by 8 bases and J by 5 bases, with 18 bases between them. Constant-segment primers served in 5'RACE that generated TCR alpha and TCR beta cDNA libraries bearing sample barcodes and UMIs. TCRdb independently ran MiXCR on the 5' RACE reads; one entry per CDR3 protein. The sample carries 400,000 to 550,000 distinct CDR3 sequences, approximately 25% recorded once. Sequencing was carried out using PBMCs or a T cell subset sorted from them (not recorded which). This sequence joins TRBV7-8 and TRBJ2-2; D is undetermined. The clonotype comes from an adult woman who had mild COVID-19 (a few samples of this study predate the infection). Cell type and time point are not known. CDR3 in DNA: TGTGCCAGCCAAAAAGTCGCGGTTAATACCGGGGAGCTGTTTTTT. This gives the protein CASQKVAVNTGELFF.